A selection of T cell receptor beta chains follows, all from one sample in a study of identical twins. TCRdb called the 5' RACE reads again in MiXCR, with one record for every CDR3 protein. The sample lists hundreds of thousands of distinct CDR3 sequences; 7.1% were seen once. Another study also made use of these data, one on yellow fever vaccine responses in identical twins.

The specimen sequenced was PBMCs. These receptors were taken from a young woman in good health. Each CDR3 is given with its conserved first and last residue. Each record gives: D gene, V gene, clone size, J gene, CDR3 DNA, CDR3 protein. The D gene is left open where the match is weak. Size is omitted from some rows. Given values are once, few, many or a class for expanded clones.

d_gene: -
v_gene: TRBV25-1
abundance: many
j_gene: TRBJ1-2
CDR3nt: TGTGCCAGCAGTGACACCGGGACCGACTTTTGGGGCTACACCTTC
CDR3aa: CASSDTGTDFWGYTF

d_gene: -
v_gene: TRBV7-2
abundance: -
j_gene: TRBJ2-2
CDR3nt: TGTGCCAGCAGCTTACGGTTCGGAAACACCGGGGAGCTGTTTTTT
CDR3aa: CASSLRFGNTGELFF

d_gene: TRBD1
v_gene: TRBV10-1
abundance: -
j_gene: TRBJ2-7
CDR3nt: TGCGCCAGCAGTGAGGGACAGGGGTCCCCCTACGAGCAGTACTTC
CDR3aa: CASSEGQGSPYEQYF

d_gene: -
v_gene: TRBV9
abundance: many
j_gene: TRBJ2-2
CDR3nt: TGTGCCAGCAGCGTAGAAGGGCTAGCGAACACCGGGGAGCTGTTTTTT
CDR3aa: CASSVEGLANTGELFF

d_gene: -
v_gene: TRBV2
abundance: many
j_gene: TRBJ2-7
CDR3nt: TGTGCCAGCAGTCGCACAGACGAGCAGTACTTC
CDR3aa: CASSRTDEQYF

d_gene: -
v_gene: TRBV6-1
abundance: many
j_gene: TRBJ2-3
CDR3nt: TGTGCCAGCAGAAATGCCGGGACTACAGATACGCAGTATTTT
CDR3aa: CASRNAGTTDTQYF

d_gene: -
v_gene: TRBV5-1
abundance: many
j_gene: TRBJ1-1
CDR3nt: TGCGCCAGCAGCTCTGACCCCGGTCTTGAAGCTTTCTTT
CDR3aa: CASSSDPGLEAFF

d_gene: TRBD2
v_gene: TRBV20-1
abundance: many
j_gene: TRBJ2-2
CDR3nt: TGCAGTGCTAGAGAAAGCGGGAGGGGAGGCGGGGAGCTGTTTTTT
CDR3aa: CSARESGRGGGELFF

d_gene: -
v_gene: TRBV6-1
abundance: -
j_gene: TRBJ2-3
CDR3nt: TGTGCCAGCAGTGAACCCGGGAGTGTCGCAGATACGCAGTATTTT
CDR3aa: CASSEPGSVADTQYF

d_gene: TRBD2
v_gene: TRBV6-1
abundance: few
j_gene: TRBJ2-3
CDR3nt: TGTGCCAGCAGAAAAGGAGGGAGGGTTGATACGCAGTATTTT
CDR3aa: CASRKGGRVDTQYF

d_gene: TRBD2
v_gene: TRBV9
abundance: many
j_gene: TRBJ2-1
CDR3nt: TGTGCCAGCAATTTAGCGGGAGTGTCCTACAATGAGCAGTTCTTC
CDR3aa: CASNLAGVSYNEQFF

d_gene: -
v_gene: TRBV10-1
abundance: -
j_gene: TRBJ2-2
CDR3nt: TGCGCCAGCAGTTATGAAATAACGAACACCGGGGAGCTGTTTTTT
CDR3aa: CASSYEITNTGELFF

d_gene: TRBD2
v_gene: TRBV18
abundance: -
j_gene: TRBJ2-1
CDR3nt: TGTGCCAGCTCACCAAAACTAGCGGGAGCTTGGAATGAGCAGTTCTTC
CDR3aa: CASSPKLAGAWNEQFF

d_gene: -
v_gene: TRBV10-2
abundance: -
j_gene: TRBJ2-2
CDR3nt: TGCGCCAGCAGGTGGGGCGACGGGGAGCTGTTTTTT
CDR3aa: CASRWGDGELFF